The TCR beta chain described here comes from a study of control samples from healthy donors and cancer patients. Assay: immunoSEQ multiplex PCR; the TCRdb copy retains only in-frame clones and omits some. The sample holds 150,000 to 200,000 clones, approximately 94% seen once. Germline V gene data show CDR1 as MNHEY and CDR2 as SVGEGT. Trimming pared 2 bases from V and 4 bases from J, leaving 8 bases between. The CDR3 has 13 residues. The V call is TRBV6-2 or TRBV6-3, the J call TRBJ1-1; D may be TRBD1 (5 bases). Input material: blood. This sequence was found in a woman aged 18-35 years in good health. This CDR3 is CASSYAGATEAFF. CDR3 coding DNA: TGTGCCAGCAGTTACGCCGGGGCCACTGAAGCTTTCTTT.